The 31 T cell receptor beta chains in this list originate from one sample, sequenced in a study of blood T cell repertoires in COVID-19. Repertoires were generated with immunoSEQ multiplex PCR, while TCRdb's copy carries only in-frame clones and drops some. The data hold about 230,000 clones, with about 91% observed a single time. The sequencing sample was made of PBMCs or T cells enriched from blood (not recorded which). The receptors come from a woman aged 40 to 55 with acute COVID-19.

V and J are TRBV19 and TRBJ1-1, with a weak D call TRBD1 (6 bases). The CDR3 is 15 amino acids. Germline values: CDR1 LNHDA, CDR2 SQIVND (reference sequence). V was trimmed by 3 bases and J by 1 base, leaving 12 bases between them. The CDR3 region has the DNA TGTGCCAGTAGTATTCAGGGGCAAAAGAACACTGAAGCTTTCTTT. Translation: CASSIQGQKNTEAFF.

The rearrangement links TRBV12-5 to TRBJ1-2; D is ambiguous. V gave up 6 bases and J gave up 8 bases, with 7 bases separating them. CDR1 is LGHNT and CDR2 is FRNRAP in the germline V gene. The CDR3 has 10 amino acids. In DNA, the CDR3 is TGTGCTAGTGGCCTAGGAGGCTACACCTTC. Translated: CASGLGGYTF.

The chain combines TRBV7-7 with TRBJ2-5, with 9 bases lining up with TRBD1. The CDR3 consists of 14 residues. From germline, CDR1 is SSHAT and CDR2 FNYEAQ (reference sequence). The V segment lost 5 bases and the J segment 2 bases; nucleotides outside the gene matches: 3. CDR3 protein: CASSTGQGQETQYF. Here the CDR3 DNA reads TGTGCCAGCAGCACCGGACAGGGGCAAGAGACCCAGTACTTC.

As DNA, the CDR3 is TGTGCCAGAAGCTTAGGGACAGACCTAAACAATGAGCAGTTCTTC. Translating gives CARSLGTDLNNEQFF. The rearrangement joins TRBV5-3 to TRBJ2-1; the match to TRBD1 covers 7 bases. TRBV5-3 is marked as an open reading frame, function uncertain. With V trimmed by 2 bases and J by 5 bases, 7 bases remained unmatched. The length of the CDR3 is 15 residues.

The CDR3 region is CASSVGGNRGEFHEQYF. The CDR3 region has the DNA TGTGCCAGCAGCGTAGGAGGAAACAGGGGAGAATTCCACGAGCAGTACTTC. V usage is TRBV9 and J usage is TRBJ2-7, with 7 bases lining up with TRBD1. The germline gives CDR1 SGDLS, CDR2 YYNGEE. The CDR3 length is 17 residues. V lost 0 bases to trimming and J lost 5 bases; unmatched junction nucleotides: 14.

V and J are TRBV13 and TRBJ2-1, with 9 bases fitting TRBD1. There are 17 residues in the CDR3. J lost 1 base, V lost 6 bases, and 10 bases had no gene match. The V gene's germline CDR1 is PRHDT and CDR2 FYEKMQ (reference sequence). In nucleotides, the CDR3 is TGTGCCAGCAGTTGGGGGACAGGGCCTCGGTCCTACAATGAGCAGTTCTTC. Translated: CASSWGTGPRSYNEQFF.

V gene TRBV3-1 (or the pseudogene TRBV3-2) combines with J gene TRBJ2-3; D uncertain. The CDR3 has 16 residues. V was shortened by 0 bases and J by 2 bases, with 12 bases between the two germline ends. CDR1 is LGHDT and CDR2 is YNNKEL in the germline V gene (reference sequence). CDR3 coding DNA: TGTGCCAGCAGCCAAGACCGTGTTCTTTACACAGATACGCAGTATTTT. It encodes CASSQDRVLYTDTQYF.

This clone was picked up one time. The chain carries TRBV19 and TRBJ2-7, with 12 positions matching TRBD1. The CDR3 is 16 residues long. The junction had 12 bases not matched to a gene; V was cut back by 5 bases and J by 7 bases. Germline lookup yields CDR1 LNHDA and CDR2 SQIVND (reference sequence). The CDR3 DNA reads TGTGCCAGTAGTTTCGGGACAGGGGGCCCAGGGGGAGAGCAGTACTTC. Encoded protein: CASSFGTGGPGGEQYF. The complete variable domain, with remaining parts taken from reference TRBV19 and TRBJ2-7, reads DGGITQSPKYLFRKEGQNVTLSCEQNLNHDAMYWYRQDPGQGLRLIYYSQIVNDFQKGDIAEGYSVSREKKESFPLTVTSAQKNPTAFYLCASSFGTGGPGGEQYFGPGTRLTVT.

The V call is TRBV10-1, the J call TRBJ2-2, with 7 bases fitting TRBD1. V dropped 4 bases and J dropped 0; count of bases not matched to a gene: 5. The CDR3 extends over 16 amino acids. The germline V gene encodes CDR1 WNHNN and CDR2 SYGVQD (reference sequence). CDR3 sequence: CASSGDRAPNTGELFF. The CDR3 DNA reads TGCGCCAGCAGTGGAGACAGGGCACCGAACACCGGGGAGCTGTTTTTT.

In this sample, this clone turned up once. The rearrangement joins TRBV3-1 (or the pseudogene TRBV3-2) to TRBJ2-3; the D gene is possibly TRBD1 (5 bases). The CDR3 has 13 residues. Germline assignment: CDR1 LGHDT and CDR2 YNNKEL (reference sequence). V dropped 1 base and J dropped 3 bases, with 5 bases sitting between them. For the CDR3, the DNA is TGTGCCAGCAGCCAAGCAGGGACAGATACGCAGTATTTT. Amino acids: CASSQAGTDTQYF.

J is TRBJ1-5 and V is TRBV4-3; D not certain. Trimming left V 0 bases short and J 0 bases short, with 18 bases between. Germline values: CDR1 LGHNA, CDR2 YSLEER. The CDR3 spans 19 residues. The CDR3 DNA is TGCGCCAGCAGCCAAGATCTGTTGGGCCAGACGAATAGCAATCAGCCCCAGCATTTT. Residues: CASSQDLLGQTNSNQPQHF.

This clone was detected once. V gene TRBV7-2 combines with J gene TRBJ2-1; 8 bases match TRBD1. This CDR3 spans 16 amino acids. Germline V gene data show CDR1 as SGHTA and CDR2 as FQGNSA. J was trimmed by 2 bases and V by 1 base; bases with no gene match: 4. The CDR3 bases are TGTGCCAGCAGCTTAGGAGGACAGGGCCCCTACAATGAGCAGTTCTTC. Protein: CASSLGGQGPYNEQFF. Looking up the rest from reference TRBV7-2 and TRBJ2-1 gives the full variable domain: GAGVSQSPSNKVTEKGKDVELRCDPISGHTALYWYRQSLGQGLEFLIYFQGNSAPDKSGLPSDRFSAERTGGSVSTLTIQRTQQEDSAVYLCASSLGGQGPYNEQFFGPGTRLTVL.

The gene calls are TRBV6-5 and TRBJ1-1, with 10 bases aligning to TRBD1. CDR1 is MNHEY and CDR2 is SVGAGI in the germline V gene. The CDR3 runs to 14 residues. The ends lost 6 bases at V and 10 bases at J; junction bases unmatched: 11. CDR3: CASRQLPGQGTAFF. The CDR3 DNA sequence: TGTGCCAGCAGACAACTACCGGGACAGGGGACAGCTTTCTTT.

The chain carries TRBV6-5 and TRBJ2-3; maybe TRBD2 (6 bases). The CDR3 contains 14 residues. Germline CDR1 and CDR2: MNHEY and SVGAGI. Trimming pared 5 bases from V and 7 bases from J, leaving 16 bases between. The CDR3 loop is CASSPGLLAHTQYF. The CDR3 coding sequence is TGTGCCAGCAGTCCGGGACTCCTAGCGCATACGCAGTATTTT.

The V and J genes are TRBV3-1 (or the pseudogene TRBV3-2) and TRBJ2-1, with D perhaps matching TRBD2 (5 bases). This CDR3 has 13 amino acids. The V gene's germline CDR1 is LGHDT and CDR2 YNNKEL (reference sequence). The V gene lost 5 bases and the J gene lost 4 bases, with 9 bases spanning the gap. CDR3 coding DNA: TGTGCCAGCAGCTCCGGACTGTACAATGAGCAGTTCTTC. It encodes CASSSGLYNEQFF.

This clone showed up just once. The rearrangement links TRBV19 to TRBJ2-6; no reliable D call. V lost 10 bases, J lost 1 base, and 14 bases lay in between. Germline-derived CDR1 and CDR2 are LNHDA and SQIVND (reference sequence). CDR3 length equals 15 residues. The CDR3 nucleotides read TGTGCCACCAGCGCTATAGATTCTGGGGCCAACGTCCTGACTTTC. Residues: CATSAIDSGANVLTF.

Only one count was recorded for this clone. This chain links TRBV4-3 with TRBJ2-3, with TRBD2 matching over 7 bases. The CDR3 extends over 15 amino acids. With V trimmed by 0 bases and J by 8 bases, 8 bases remained unmatched. The germline gives CDR1 LGHNA, CDR2 YSLEER. CDR3 bases: TGCGCCAGCAGCCAAGATGCGGGAGATGGCGGTACGCAGTATTTT. Translating gives CASSQDAGDGGTQYF.

The genes are TRBV5-6 and TRBJ2-2; D is perhaps TRBD2 (6 bases). With 3 bases removed from V and 2 bases from J, the gap between germline ends came to 11 bases. CDR3 size: 15 residues. Germline CDR1 reads SGHDT; CDR2 reads YYEEEE. CDR3 nucleotide sequence: TGTGCCAGCAGCTGGGACTTTATTAACACCGGGGAGCTGTTTTTT. Protein: CASSWDFINTGELFF.

This chain links TRBV9 with TRBJ2-3; 9 nucleotides line up with TRBD2. The V and J ends lost 8 bases and 1 base, in that order; junction bases with no gene match: 5. CDR1 SGDLS and CDR2 YYNGEE come from the germline V gene. This CDR3 has 14 residues. This CDR3 reads CASERLAGTDTQYF. DNA for the CDR3: TGTGCCAGTGAGCGACTAGCGGGCACAGATACGCAGTATTTT.

V and J are TRBV5-6 and TRBJ1-4, with 8 bases that match TRBD1. J gave up 4 bases and V 3 bases, and 5 bases lay outside the gene matches. Germline V lookup: CDR1 SGHDT, CDR2 YYEEEE. The CDR3 spans 15 residues. CDR3: CASSSGGSNNEKLFF. The CDR3 DNA is TGTGCCAGCAGCTCAGGGGGCTCTAATAATGAAAAACTGTTTTTT.

The chain is built from TRBV7-2 and TRBJ2-1; TRBD2 matches 7 bases. The V and J ends lost 3 bases and 8 bases, in that order; junction bases with no gene match: 7. Germline CDR1 and CDR2: SGHTA and FQGNSA. The CDR3 contains 14 residues. The CDR3 DNA is TGTGCCAGCAGCTTCACCGGGGGGAACTATGAGCAGTTCTTC. Translation gives CASSFTGGNYEQFF.

The chain is built from TRBV18 and TRBJ2-1; 7 bases align to TRBD1. This CDR3 has 16 residues. Germline-derived CDR1 and CDR2 are KGHSH and LQKENI. The V segment lost 6 bases and the J segment 7 bases; nucleotides outside the gene matches: 15. CDR3 coding DNA: TGTGCCAGCTCTCAAAGCCCGGGACAGTCCTCTAATGAGCAGTTCTTC. Translated: CASSQSPGQSSNEQFF.

J is TRBJ1-3 and V is TRBV6-5; tentatively, D is TRBD1 (6 bases). Trimming removed 6 bases from V and 1 base from J, with 10 bases in between. Germline values: CDR1 MNHEY, CDR2 SVGAGI. The CDR3 loop spans 14 amino acids. CDR3 sequence reads: CASRDTGSGNTIYF. The CDR3 DNA follows: TGTGCCAGCAGAGATACAGGGTCTGGAAACACCATATATTTT.

V gene TRBV5-1 combines with J gene TRBJ2-1; 8 nucleotides align to TRBD2. Germline CDR1 and CDR2: SGHRS and YFSETQ. The CDR3 is 14 residues long. The V gene end was trimmed by 5 bases and the J gene end by 7 bases; junction bases not matched to a gene: 8. The CDR3: CASRPGLAPNEQFF. CDR3 in DNA: TGCGCCAGCAGACCTGGACTAGCCCCAAATGAGCAGTTCTTC.

The rearrangement links TRBV29-1 to TRBJ1-2, with 9 positions matching TRBD1. V lost 6 bases to trimming and J lost 3 bases; unmatched junction nucleotides: 5. This CDR3 is 13 amino acids long. The germline gives CDR1 SQVTM, CDR2 ANQGSEA. CDR3 loop: CSVIGQGHYGYTF. CDR3 DNA: TGCAGCGTAATCGGACAGGGGCACTATGGCTACACCTTC. Using reference TRBV29-1 and TRBJ1-2 for the parts outside the CDR3, the full variable domain is SAVISQKPSRDICQRGTSLTIQCQVDSQVTMMFWYRQQPGQSLTLIATANQGSEATYESGFVIDKFPISRPNLTFSTLTVSNMSPEDSSIYLCSVIGQGHYGYTFGSGTRLTVV.

The genes are TRBV29-1 and TRBJ2-5; tentatively, D is TRBD2 (6 bases). Germline assignment: CDR1 SQVTM and CDR2 ANQGSEA. V lost 8 bases to trimming and J lost 2 bases, with 12 bases between them. CDR3 length: 12 amino acids. The CDR3 is CSSGLLQETQYF. The CDR3 nucleotides are TGCAGCTCGGGACTGCTTCAAGAGACCCAGTACTTC.

The rearrangement links TRBV7-8 to TRBJ1-4, with D perhaps matching TRBD1 (6 bases). V lost 3 bases to trimming and J lost 6 bases, with 14 bases between them. The CDR3 is 15 residues long. In germline, CDR1 is SGHVS, CDR2 FQNEAQ. This CDR3 reads CASSFLQGGYEKLFF. The CDR3 DNA sequence: TGTGCCAGCAGCTTCCTACAGGGCGGGTATGAAAAACTGTTTTTT.

In its sample, this clone was seen a few times. The chain carries TRBV5-1 and TRBJ1-4; the match to TRBD1 covers 7 bases. Trimming took 4 bases from V and 3 from J; bases not matched to a gene: 3. Germline CDR1 and CDR2: SGHRS and YFSETQ. The CDR3 is 14 residues long. The CDR3 sequence: CASSTGTANEKLFF. In nucleotides, the CDR3 is TGCGCCAGCAGCACCGGGACAGCTAATGAAAAACTGTTTTTT.

This chain connects TRBV10-1 to TRBJ1-6, with 9 bases lining up with TRBD1. The CDR3 extends over 15 amino acids. J lost 6 bases, V lost 2 bases, and 2 bases had no gene match. Germline lookup yields CDR1 WNHNN and CDR2 SYGVQD (reference sequence). CDR3 bases: TGCGCCAGCAGTGAGACAGGGGGCCGTAATTCACCCCTCCACTTT. Translating it yields CASSETGGRNSPLHF.

This clone was counted between two and nine times. The chain combines TRBV6-5 with TRBJ2-1; 11 nucleotides line up with TRBD2. The CDR3 length is 14 residues. Germline V CDR1 and CDR2: MNHEY, SVGAGI. Germline trimming cut 2 bases from V and 8 bases from J; bases unmatched to any gene: 2. The CDR3 DNA reads TGTGCCAGCAGTTACCAACTAGCGGGGGATGAGCAGTTCTTC. Its protein is CASSYQLAGDEQFF.

This sequence joins TRBV19 and TRBJ1-4; D is possibly TRBD1 (5 bases). The CDR3 is 12 residues long. Germline-derived CDR1 and CDR2 are LNHDA and SQIVND (reference sequence). The germline V and J ends were trimmed by 5 bases and 16 bases, with 17 bases remaining between them. CDR3 sequence (DNA): TGTGCCAGTAGTCCGAGGGAGGGGTTGCGGTTTTTT. Translating gives CASSPREGLRFF.